The 18 T cell receptor beta chains given below trace back to one sample, sequenced in a study of Graves' ophthalmopathy and Graves' hyperthyroidism (dated by TCRdb to the late 2010s). Sequencing took place on an Illumina HiSeq 2000. TCR beta CDR3 regions were amplified from RNA transcripts for repertoire sequencing. HTBI primers and the Qiagen OneStep RT-PCR kit were used in a first-round RT-PCR, which was followed by a second-round multiplex PCR, size selection and purification. TCRdb reanalyzed the raw reads on its own, using fastp at Q25 for trimming and MiXCR for clone calling, and kept in-frame beta chains. Identical CDR3 protein sequences are pooled into one entry, listed with their most common genes and DNA. Across this sample there are hundreds of thousands of distinct CDR3 sequences, with about 38% seen only once. 3% to 4% of the sample is in the top ten clones. The sample was peripheral blood. Receptor source: an adult man with Graves' ophthalmopathy.

This clonotype was found many times. The chain is built from TRBV29-1 and TRBJ1-2; D uncertain. Germline V gene lookup returns CDR1 SQVTM and CDR2 ANQGSEA. CDR3 length: 11 amino acids. Trimming pared 0 bases from V and 8 bases from J, leaving 7 bases between. CDR3 protein: CSVEDQNGYTF. In DNA form, the CDR3 reads TGCAGCGTTGAAGATCAAAACGGCTACACCTTC.

The rearrangement joins TRBV6-1 to TRBJ2-2, with unresolved D. Germline assignment: CDR1 MNHNS and CDR2 SASEGT. Trimming removed 0 bases at V and 5 bases at J, with 10 bases between. The CDR3 sequence is 15 residues long. The DNA of the CDR3 is TGTGCCAGCAGTGAAGCGCTTCTACCGACCGGGGAGCTGTTTTTT. Translating gives CASSEALLPTGELFF.

The table lists this clonotype with many counts. V is TRBV7-9 and J is TRBJ2-7; either TRBD1 or TRBD2 may supply D (6 bases each). Germline V gives CDR1 SEHNR, CDR2 FQNEAQ (reference sequence). Trimming cost V 1 base and J 3 bases, with 16 bases left between them. The CDR3 consists of 16 residues. The CDR3 reads CASSLVGGGMGYEQYF. The CDR3 DNA reads as TGTGCCAGCAGCTTAGTCGGGGGCGGGATGGGCTACGAGCAGTACTTC.

The chain uses TRBV4-3 and TRBJ1-4; D is possibly TRBD1 (5 bases). This CDR3 has 16 amino acids. Germline CDR1 is LGHNA and CDR2 is YSLEER. The V gene lost 1 base and the J gene lost 0 bases, with 9 bases spanning the gap. CDR3 DNA sequence: TGCGCCAGCAGCCAAGGGAGGGGCTCAACTAATGAAAAACTGTTTTTT. The encoded protein is CASSQGRGSTNEKLFF.

This clonotype was seen ten or more times. The chain uses TRBV15 and TRBJ2-5; weak D call: TRBD1 (6 bases). The germline V gene has CDR1 LNHNV and CDR2 YYDKDF (reference sequence). The CDR3 spans 14 residues. V was cut by 0 bases and J by 5 bases, with 10 bases left in between. The CDR3 sequence: CATSRDRGGETQYF. Written as DNA, the CDR3 is TGTGCCACCAGCAGAGACAGGGGCGGGGAGACCCAGTACTTC.

A note on this clonotype: A much larger clone lies a single base off, so this may be a read error. The chain uses TRBV7-2 and TRBJ2-5; D is unresolved. This CDR3 has 14 amino acids. Germline assignment: CDR1 SGHTA and CDR2 FQGNSA. This chain's CDR3 is CVSSLRAAAETQYF. The DNA of the CDR3 is TGTGTCAGCAGCTTAAGGGCCGCAGCAGAGACCCAGTACTTC.

This clonotype was found many times. V gene TRBV15 combines with J gene TRBJ2-7; no firm D call. The V end lost 1 base, the J end lost 3 bases, and 10 bases lay between the germline ends. CDR1 LNHNV and CDR2 YYDKDF come from the germline V gene (reference sequence). The CDR3 has 14 residues. The CDR3 DNA reads TGTGCCACCAGCAGAGGAGACAACTTCTACGAGCAGTACTTC. Protein product: CATSRGDNFYEQYF.

This clonotype showed up many times. This chain joins TRBV7-9 and TRBJ1-6, with D unresolved. Deletions cut 2 bases from V and 7 bases from J, with 9 bases between. The length of the CDR3 is 14 residues. Germline V gene lookup returns CDR1 SEHNR and CDR2 FQNEAQ (reference sequence). The CDR3 loop is CASSLSNDNSPLHF. In DNA form, the CDR3 reads TGTGCCAGCAGCTTATCCAACGACAATTCACCCCTCCACTTT. Full variable domain (rest looked up from reference TRBV7-9 and TRBJ1-6): DTGVSQNPRHKITKRGQNVTFRCDPISEHNRLYWYRQTLGQGPEFLTYFQNEAQLEKSRLLSDRFSAERPKGSFSTLEIQRTEQGDSAMYLCASSLSNDNSPLHFGNGTRLTVT.

CDR3 nucleotide sequence: TGTGCCAGCAGCTTATCGTCTAGCGAGTCCTACGAGCAGTACTTC. This translates into CASSLSSSESYEQYF. This chain links TRBV7-3 with TRBJ2-7, with D perhaps TRBD2 (6 bases). Germline CDR1 is SGHTA and CDR2 is FQGTGA. Trimming took off 2 bases at V and 1 base at J, with 12 bases between the two ends. The CDR3 totals 15 residues.

This clonotype came up many times. This chain uses TRBV2 with TRBJ2-2, with D possibly being TRBD1 (5 bases). The ends were cut back, 6 bases at V and 7 bases at J, with 18 bases in the middle. The CDR3 is made up of 15 amino acids. Per the germline V gene, CDR1 is SNHLY and CDR2 is FYNNEI. CDR3 nucleotide sequence: TGTGCCAGCAGGGGTCTCTCAGGGTCGAGCGGGGAGCTGTTTTTT. Translation: CASRGLSGSSGELFF.

V gene TRBV6-5 combines with J gene TRBJ1-1; the match to TRBD1 covers 10 bases. The CDR3 has 15 residues. Germline lookup yields CDR1 MNHEY and CDR2 SVGAGI. Trimming removed 4 bases from V and 9 bases from J; junction bases left unmatched: 11. The CDR3 spells CASSSLLDRGRKAFF. CDR3 in DNA: TGTGCCAGCAGTTCCCTTCTAGACAGGGGGCGAAAAGCTTTCTTT.

The chain has TRBV7-2 and TRBJ2-1, with D unclear. The CDR3 sequence is 12 residues long. Between the trimmed V and J ends, which lost 7 bases and 8 bases, there was a span of 12 bases. The germline V gene encodes CDR1 SGHTA and CDR2 FQGNSA. The CDR3 loop reads CASTLNRDEQFF. CDR3 coding DNA: TGTGCCAGCACCCTCAATAGGGATGAGCAGTTCTTC. Full variable domain (rest looked up from reference TRBV7-2 and TRBJ2-1): GAGVSQSPSNKVTEKGKDVELRCDPISGHTALYWYRQSLGQGLEFLIYFQGNSAPDKSGLPSDRFSAERTGGSVSTLTIQRTQQEDSAVYLCASTLNRDEQFFGPGTRLTVL.

The J gene is TRBJ1-1, the V gene TRBV5-1, with 11 nucleotides matching TRBD1. The J segment lost 0 bases and the V segment lost 4 bases, leaving 8 bases of the junction unmatched. Per the germline V gene, CDR1 is SGHRS and CDR2 is YFSETQ. The CDR3 runs 17 residues. CDR3 nucleotides: TGCGCCAGCAGCCCGAACGGACAGGGGGCCATGAACACTGAAGCTTTCTTT. Translation gives CASSPNGQGAMNTEAFF. The full variable domain, in which reference TRBV5-1 and TRBJ1-1 provide the parts outside the CDR3, is KAGVTQTPRYLIKTRGQQVTLSCSPISGHRSVSWYQQTPGQGLQFLFEYFSETQRNKGNFPGRFSGRQFSNSRSEMNVSTLELGDSALYLCASSPNGQGAMNTEAFFGQGTRLTVV.

The sample holds many counts of this clonotype. This sequence joins TRBV15 and TRBJ1-5; tentatively, D is TRBD1 (5 bases). This CDR3 spans 14 amino acids. V lost 3 bases and J lost 2, with 8 bases in between. Germline CDR1 LNHNV, CDR2 YYDKDF (reference sequence). The CDR3 sequence: CATSRRDGNQPQHF. Here the CDR3 DNA reads TGTGCCACCAGCAGGAGGGACGGCAATCAGCCCCAGCATTTT. Filled out from reference TRBV15 and TRBJ1-5, the complete variable domain reads DAMVIQNPRYQVTQFGKPVTLSCSQTLNHNVMYWYQQKSSQAPKLLFHYYDKDFNNEADTPDNFQSRRPNTSFCFLDIRSPGLGDTAMYLCATSRRDGNQPQHFGDGTRLSIL.

This clonotype was picked up many times. The chain has TRBV6-5 and TRBJ1-1, with D maybe TRBD1 (5 bases). Trimming cost V 2 bases and J 11 bases, with 12 bases left between them. Germline values: CDR1 MNHEY, CDR2 SVGAGI. The CDR3 covers 12 residues. The chain's CDR3 is CASSYGGILAFF. In DNA form, the CDR3 reads TGTGCCAGCAGTTACGGGGGGATCCTGGCTTTCTTT.

The table lists this clonotype with a few counts. J is TRBJ1-2 and V is TRBV4-1; 10 nucleotides agree with TRBD1. The germline CDR1 and CDR2 sequences are MGHRA and YSYEKL. Trimming took 4 bases from V and 4 from J; bases not matched to a gene: 9. This CDR3 is built from 16 residues. The CDR3 nucleotides are TGCGCCAGCAGCCGCACATGGGACAGGGGTCGCTATGGCTACACCTTC. This sequence encodes CASSRTWDRGRYGYTF.

This clonotype was observed a handful of times. This chain links TRBV19 with TRBJ2-7, with D possibly called TRBD1 or TRBD2 (5 bases each). The V and J ends lost 6 bases and 3 bases respectively, with 12 bases between them. Germline CDR1 is LNHDA and CDR2 is SQIVND (reference sequence). The CDR3 consists of 13 residues. This chain's CDR3 is CASSRDGDYEQYF. The DNA for the CDR3 is TGTGCCAGTAGCCGGGACGGGGACTACGAGCAGTACTTC. Full variable domain (missing parts from reference TRBV19 and TRBJ2-7): DGGITQSPKYLFRKEGQNVTLSCEQNLNHDAMYWYRQDPGQGLRLIYYSQIVNDFQKGDIAEGYSVSREKKESFPLTVTSAQKNPTAFYLCASSRDGDYEQYFGPGTRLTVT.

This clonotype appeared many times. The chain combines TRBV5-1 with TRBJ2-5; 8 bases map to TRBD1. The V gene's germline CDR1 is SGHRS and CDR2 YFSETQ. This CDR3 has 16 residues. The ends lost 7 bases at V and 4 bases at J; junction bases unmatched: 15. The CDR3 loop reads CASGPSGTGPRETQYF. DNA of the CDR3: TGCGCCAGCGGCCCTTCCGGGACAGGACCGCGAGAGACCCAGTACTTC.